This TCR beta chain was sequenced during a study of a mutant IDH1 vaccine in newly diagnosed glioma. Study overall: Vaccinations were initiated 4-6 weeks following radiotherapy alone, or were given together with temozolomide cycles.

Using immunoSEQ multiplex PCR, the repertoire was profiled, and TCRdb retains in-frame clones only, with some absent. Of tens of thousands of clones listed, around 80% were seen once; the top ten hold around 5.7%. A word on this clone: The antigen remains unidentified.

CDR1 and CDR2 from the germline V gene are SGHNT and YYREEE (reference sequence). This CDR3 has 17 amino acids. The V gene lost 1 base and the J gene lost 2 bases, with 16 bases spanning the gap. The time point was: week 11, during vaccination. The study gave 300 ug of mutant IDH1 20-mer peptide per vaccine dose, with topical imiquimod. The material was PBMCs, obtained from a glioma patient whose treatment included an IDH1 peptide vaccine. The chain has TRBV5-4 and TRBJ1-3; no definite D call. The clonotype originates from a middle-aged man with glioma. CDR3 in DNA: TGTGCCAGCAGCTTGACGCGGGGTGGGGAACCTGGAAACACCATATATTTT. Protein product: CASSLTRGGEPGNTIYF.